Each of the 3 T cell receptor beta chains below was sequenced from the same sample in a study of somatic mutations in cytotoxic T cells in rheumatoid arthritis. The method was immunoSEQ multiplex PCR; TCRdb's version includes in-frame clones alone and lacks a portion of them. The sample comprises under 2,500 clones, more than 70% of which are singletons, and roughly 64% rests with the top ten. This specimen was CD8+ T cells sorted from blood, taken at a follow-up visit. The receptors originated from an older man with rheumatoid arthritis.

This clone was detected only a few times. The chain combines TRBV7-6 with TRBJ2-1, with 9 positions matching TRBD1. The CDR3 sequence is 16 residues long. The V segment lost 6 bases and the J segment 6 bases; nucleotides outside the gene matches: 12. Germline CDR1 is SGHVS and CDR2 is FNYEAQ. This CDR3 reads CASSYLQGAVFNEQFF. The CDR3 DNA is TGTGCCAGCAGTTACCTACAGGGGGCTGTATTCAATGAGCAGTTCTTC.

This clone was observed once. The chain combines TRBV5-1 with TRBJ2-3; TRBD2 matches at 11 bases. The junction had 9 bases not matched to a gene; V was cut back by 4 bases and J by 5 bases. The germline gives CDR1 SGHRS, CDR2 YFSETQ. The CDR3 is 16 amino acids. The CDR3 DNA is TGCGCCAGCAGCGCCCTAGCGGGGGGAAAGGAAGATACGCAGTATTTT. It yields the protein CASSALAGGKEDTQYF.

The chain recombines TRBV4-2 with TRBJ1-4; tentatively, D is TRBD1 (5 bases). V was clipped by 0 bases and J by 1 base, with 15 bases between them. Germline CDR1 LGHNA, CDR2 YNFKEQ. This CDR3 region has 18 residues. The CDR3 nucleotides are TGTGCCAGCAGCCAAGATCTGGGGAGGGGCTTAACTAATGAAAAACTGTTTTTT. This translates into CASSQDLGRGLTNEKLFF.